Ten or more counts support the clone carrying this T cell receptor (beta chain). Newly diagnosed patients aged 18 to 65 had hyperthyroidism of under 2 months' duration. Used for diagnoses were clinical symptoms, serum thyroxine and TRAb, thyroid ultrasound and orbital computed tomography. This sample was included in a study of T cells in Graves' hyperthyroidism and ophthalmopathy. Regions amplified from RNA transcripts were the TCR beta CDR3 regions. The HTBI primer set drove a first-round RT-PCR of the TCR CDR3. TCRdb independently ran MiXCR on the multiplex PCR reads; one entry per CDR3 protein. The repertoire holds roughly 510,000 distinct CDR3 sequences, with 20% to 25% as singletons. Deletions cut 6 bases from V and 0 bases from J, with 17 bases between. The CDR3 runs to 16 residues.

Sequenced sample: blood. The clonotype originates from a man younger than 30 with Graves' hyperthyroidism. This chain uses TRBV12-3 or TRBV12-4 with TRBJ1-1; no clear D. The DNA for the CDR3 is TGTGCCAGCAGCCCCGCCGCTCGTATCATGAACACTGAAGCTTTCTTT. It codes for CASSPAARIMNTEAFF.